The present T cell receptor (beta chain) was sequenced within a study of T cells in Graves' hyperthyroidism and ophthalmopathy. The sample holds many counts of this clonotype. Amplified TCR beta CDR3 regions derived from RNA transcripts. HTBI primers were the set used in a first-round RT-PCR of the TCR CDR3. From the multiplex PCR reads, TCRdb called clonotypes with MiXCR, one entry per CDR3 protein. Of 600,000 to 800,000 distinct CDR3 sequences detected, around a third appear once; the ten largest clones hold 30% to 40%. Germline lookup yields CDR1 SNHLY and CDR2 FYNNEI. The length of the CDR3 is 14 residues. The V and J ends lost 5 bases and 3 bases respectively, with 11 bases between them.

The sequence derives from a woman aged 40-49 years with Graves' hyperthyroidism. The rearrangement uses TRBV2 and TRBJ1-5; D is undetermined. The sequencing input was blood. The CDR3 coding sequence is TGTGCCAGCAGTCGGGCGGAAAACAATCAGCCCCAGCATTTT. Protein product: CASSRAENNQPQHF.